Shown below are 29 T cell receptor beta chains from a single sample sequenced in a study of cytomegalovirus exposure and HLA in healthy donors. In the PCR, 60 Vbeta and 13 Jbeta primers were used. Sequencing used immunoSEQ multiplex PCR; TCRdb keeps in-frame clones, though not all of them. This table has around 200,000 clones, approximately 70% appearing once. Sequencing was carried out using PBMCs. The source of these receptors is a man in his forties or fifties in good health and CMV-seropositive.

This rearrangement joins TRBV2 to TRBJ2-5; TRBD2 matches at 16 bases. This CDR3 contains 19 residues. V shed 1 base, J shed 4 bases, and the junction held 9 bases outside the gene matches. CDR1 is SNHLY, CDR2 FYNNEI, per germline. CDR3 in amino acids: CASSEVGLAGGPWVETQYF. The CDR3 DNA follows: TGTGCCAGCAGTGAAGTGGGACTAGCGGGGGGGCCGTGGGTAGAGACCCAGTACTTC.

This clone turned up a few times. CDR3 in amino acids: CASSPTGYGYTF. CDR3 DNA: TGTGCCAGTAGCCCCACAGGGTATGGCTACACCTTC. The rearrangement uses TRBV19 and TRBJ1-2, with D tentatively TRBD1 (6 bases). Trimming removed 6 bases from V and 5 bases from J, with 10 bases in between. Germline V gives CDR1 LNHDA, CDR2 SQIVND (reference sequence). The CDR3 is 12 amino acids.

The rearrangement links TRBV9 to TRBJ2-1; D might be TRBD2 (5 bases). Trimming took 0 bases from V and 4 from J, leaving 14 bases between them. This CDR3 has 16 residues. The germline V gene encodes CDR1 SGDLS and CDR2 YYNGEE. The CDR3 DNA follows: TGTGCCAGCAGCGTAGCTGCCGGGGTGTCATACAATGAGCAGTTCTTC. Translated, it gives CASSVAAGVSYNEQFF.

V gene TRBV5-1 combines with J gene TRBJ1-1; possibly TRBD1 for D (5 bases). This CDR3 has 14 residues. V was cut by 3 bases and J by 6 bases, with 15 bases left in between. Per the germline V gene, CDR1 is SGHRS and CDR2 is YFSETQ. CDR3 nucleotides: TGCGCCAGCAGCTCGGGGGGGGGTGAGGCTGAAGCTTTCTTT. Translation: CASSSGGGEAEAFF.

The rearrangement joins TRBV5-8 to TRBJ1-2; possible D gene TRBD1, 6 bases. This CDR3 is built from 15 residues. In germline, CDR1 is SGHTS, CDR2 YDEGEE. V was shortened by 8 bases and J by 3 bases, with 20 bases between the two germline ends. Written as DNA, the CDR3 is TGTGCCAGTCCAATACAGGGTATCGTTGACTATGGCTACACCTTC. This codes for CASPIQGIVDYGYTF.

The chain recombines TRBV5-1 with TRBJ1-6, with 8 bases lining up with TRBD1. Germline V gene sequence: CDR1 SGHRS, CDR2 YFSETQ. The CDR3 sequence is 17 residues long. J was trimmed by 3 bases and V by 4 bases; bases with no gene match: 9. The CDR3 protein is CASSRSGQGIYNSPLHF. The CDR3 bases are TGCGCCAGCAGCAGAAGCGGACAGGGCATCTATAATTCACCCCTCCACTTT. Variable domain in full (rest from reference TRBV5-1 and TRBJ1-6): KAGVTQTPRYLIKTRGQQVTLSCSPISGHRSVSWYQQTPGQGLQFLFEYFSETQRNKGNFPGRFSGRQFSNSRSEMNVSTLELGDSALYLCASSRSGQGIYNSPLHFGNGTRLTVT.

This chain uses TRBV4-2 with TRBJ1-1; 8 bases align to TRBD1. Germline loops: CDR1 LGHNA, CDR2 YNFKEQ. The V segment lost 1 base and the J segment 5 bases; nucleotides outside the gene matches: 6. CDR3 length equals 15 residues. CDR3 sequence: CASSQVTGGSTEAFF. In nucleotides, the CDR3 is TGTGCCAGCAGCCAAGTCACAGGGGGGAGTACTGAAGCTTTCTTT.

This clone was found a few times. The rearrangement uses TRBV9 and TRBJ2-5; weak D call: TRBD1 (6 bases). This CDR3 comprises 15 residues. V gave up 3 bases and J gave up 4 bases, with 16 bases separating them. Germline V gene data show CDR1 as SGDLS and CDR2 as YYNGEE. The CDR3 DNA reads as TGTGCCAGCAGCGCCGGGACAAAGGCCGTAGAGACCCAGTACTTC. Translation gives CASSAGTKAVETQYF.

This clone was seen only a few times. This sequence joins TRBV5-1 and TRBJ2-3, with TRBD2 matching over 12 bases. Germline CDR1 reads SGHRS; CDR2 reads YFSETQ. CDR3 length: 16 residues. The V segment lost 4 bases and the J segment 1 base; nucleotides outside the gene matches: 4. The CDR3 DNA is TGCGCCAGCAGCACAAGACTAGCGGGGGGCACAGATACGCAGTATTTT. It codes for CASSTRLAGGTDTQYF.

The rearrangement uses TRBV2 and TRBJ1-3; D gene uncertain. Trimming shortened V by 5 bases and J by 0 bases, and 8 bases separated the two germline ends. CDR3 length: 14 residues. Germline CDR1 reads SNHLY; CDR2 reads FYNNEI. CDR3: CASSSQNSGNTIYF. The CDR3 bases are TGTGCCAGCAGTAGTCAGAACTCTGGAAACACCATATATTTT.

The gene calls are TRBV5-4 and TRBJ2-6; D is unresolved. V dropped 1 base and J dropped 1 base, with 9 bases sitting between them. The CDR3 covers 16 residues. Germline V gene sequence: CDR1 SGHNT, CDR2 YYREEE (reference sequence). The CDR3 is CASSLNPGSGANVLTF. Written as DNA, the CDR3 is TGTGCCAGCAGCTTGAACCCGGGTTCTGGGGCCAACGTCCTGACTTTC.

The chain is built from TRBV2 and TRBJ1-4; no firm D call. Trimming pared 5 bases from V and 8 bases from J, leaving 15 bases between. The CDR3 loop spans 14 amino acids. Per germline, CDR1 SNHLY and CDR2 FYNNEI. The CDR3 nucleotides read TGTGCCAGCAGTTTGGGTCGACGCGGGGAAAAACTGTTTTTT. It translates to CASSLGRRGEKLFF.

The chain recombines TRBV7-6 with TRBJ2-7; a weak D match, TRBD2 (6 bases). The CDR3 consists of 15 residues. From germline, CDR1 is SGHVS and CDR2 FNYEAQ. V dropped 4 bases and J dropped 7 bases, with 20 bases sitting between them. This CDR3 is CASSSSAGTFSEQYF. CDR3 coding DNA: TGTGCCAGCAGCTCATCCGCCGGGACTTTTTCAGAGCAGTACTTC.

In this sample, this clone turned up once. The CDR3 nucleotides are TGTGCCAGCAGCTTGGCCGACAGGGCGAACACCATATATTTT. Its protein is CASSLADRANTIYF. The chain has TRBV5-4 and TRBJ1-3; 7 bases are a match to TRBD1. This CDR3 is 14 amino acids long. J was trimmed by 7 bases and V by 0 bases; bases with no gene match: 4. CDR1 is SGHNT and CDR2 is YYREEE in the germline V gene (reference sequence).

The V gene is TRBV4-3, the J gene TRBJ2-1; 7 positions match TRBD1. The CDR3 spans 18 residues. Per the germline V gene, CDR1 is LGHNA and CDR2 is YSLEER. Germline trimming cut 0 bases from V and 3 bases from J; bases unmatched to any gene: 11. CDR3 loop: CASSQDWLTGTIYNEQFF. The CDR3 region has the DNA TGCGCCAGCAGCCAAGATTGGTTGACAGGGACAATCTACAATGAGCAGTTCTTC.

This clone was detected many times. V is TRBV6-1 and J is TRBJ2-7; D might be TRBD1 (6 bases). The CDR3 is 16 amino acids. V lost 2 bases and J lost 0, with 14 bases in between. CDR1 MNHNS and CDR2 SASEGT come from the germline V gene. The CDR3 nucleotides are TGTGCCAGCAGTGAACGGCAGGGGTTATACTCCTACGAGCAGTACTTC. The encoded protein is CASSERQGLYSYEQYF.

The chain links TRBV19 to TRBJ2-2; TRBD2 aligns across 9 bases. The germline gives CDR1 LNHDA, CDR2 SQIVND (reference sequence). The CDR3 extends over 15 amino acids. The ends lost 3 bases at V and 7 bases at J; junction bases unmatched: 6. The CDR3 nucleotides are TGTGCCAGTAGTATCGCGGGGGGGATTGGCGGGGAGCTGTTTTTT. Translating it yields CASSIAGGIGGELFF.

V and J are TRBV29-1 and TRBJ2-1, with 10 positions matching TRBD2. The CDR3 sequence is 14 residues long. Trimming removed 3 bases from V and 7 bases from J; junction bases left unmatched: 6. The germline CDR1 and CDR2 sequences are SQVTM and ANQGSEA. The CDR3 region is CSVDERGGRNEQFF. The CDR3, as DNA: TGCAGCGTTGACGAGCGGGGGGGCCGGAATGAGCAGTTCTTC.

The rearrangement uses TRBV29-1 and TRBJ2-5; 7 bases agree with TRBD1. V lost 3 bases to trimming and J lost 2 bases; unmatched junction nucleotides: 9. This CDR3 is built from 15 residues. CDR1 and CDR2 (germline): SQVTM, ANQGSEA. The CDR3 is CSVDRLGTEQETQYF. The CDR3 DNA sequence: TGCAGCGTTGATCGACTGGGGACAGAACAAGAGACCCAGTACTTC.

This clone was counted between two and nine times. The CDR3 reads CASSLDASSGGSYNEQFF. The DNA for the CDR3 is TGTGCCAGCAGCTTGGACGCCTCTAGCGGGGGCTCCTACAATGAGCAGTTCTTC. The chain has TRBV5-6 and TRBJ2-1; TRBD2 matches at 10 bases. The CDR3 loop spans 18 amino acids. V lost 0 bases and J lost 0; bases outside the gene matches: 6. Germline V gene sequence: CDR1 SGHDT, CDR2 YYEEEE.

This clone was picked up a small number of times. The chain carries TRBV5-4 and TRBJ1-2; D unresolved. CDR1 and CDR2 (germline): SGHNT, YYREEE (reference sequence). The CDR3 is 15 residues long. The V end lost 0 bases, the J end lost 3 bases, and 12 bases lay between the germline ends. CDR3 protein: CASSLALGEDYGYTF. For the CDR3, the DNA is TGTGCCAGCAGCTTGGCTCTTGGGGAGGACTATGGCTACACCTTC.

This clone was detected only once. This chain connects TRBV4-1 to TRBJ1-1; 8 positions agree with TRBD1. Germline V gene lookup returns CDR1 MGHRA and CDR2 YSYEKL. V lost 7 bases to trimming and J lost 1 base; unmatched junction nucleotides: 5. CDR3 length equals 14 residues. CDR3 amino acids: CASTLGQGNTEAFF. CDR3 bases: TGCGCCAGCACTCTCGGACAGGGGAACACTGAAGCTTTCTTT.

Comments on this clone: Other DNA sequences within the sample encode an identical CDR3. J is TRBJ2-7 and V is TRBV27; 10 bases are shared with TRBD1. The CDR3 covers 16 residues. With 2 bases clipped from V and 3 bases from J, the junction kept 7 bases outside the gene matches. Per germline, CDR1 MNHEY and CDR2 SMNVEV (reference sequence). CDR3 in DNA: TGTGCCAGCAGTTTAAGCCCGGGGACAGGGGTCTACGAGCAGTACTTC. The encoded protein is CASSLSPGTGVYEQYF.

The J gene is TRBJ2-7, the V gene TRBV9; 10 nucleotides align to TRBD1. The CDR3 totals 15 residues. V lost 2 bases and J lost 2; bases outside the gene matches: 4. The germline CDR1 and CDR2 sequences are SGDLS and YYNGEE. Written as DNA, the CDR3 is TGTGCCAGCAGCGTTGGACAGGGGGGACCCTACGAGCAGTACTTC. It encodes CASSVGQGGPYEQYF. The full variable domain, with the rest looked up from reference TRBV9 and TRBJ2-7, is DSGVTQTPKHLITATGQRVTLRCSPRSGDLSVYWYQQSLDQGLQFLIQYYNGEERAKGNILERFSAQQFPDLHSELNLSSLELGDSALYFCASSVGQGGPYEQYFGPGTRLTVT.

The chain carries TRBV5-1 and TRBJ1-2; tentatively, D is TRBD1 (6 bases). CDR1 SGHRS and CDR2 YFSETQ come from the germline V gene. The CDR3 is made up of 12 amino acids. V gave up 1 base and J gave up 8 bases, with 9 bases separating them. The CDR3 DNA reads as TGCGCCAGCAGCTTGTCAGGGGACGGCTACACCTTC. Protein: CASSLSGDGYTF.

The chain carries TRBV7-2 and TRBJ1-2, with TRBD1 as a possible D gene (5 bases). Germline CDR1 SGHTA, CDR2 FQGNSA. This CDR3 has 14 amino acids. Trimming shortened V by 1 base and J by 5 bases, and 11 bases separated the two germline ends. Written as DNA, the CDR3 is TGTGCCAGCAGCTTAGGTGGGGGGTCTTATGGCTACACCTTC. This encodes CASSLGGGSYGYTF.

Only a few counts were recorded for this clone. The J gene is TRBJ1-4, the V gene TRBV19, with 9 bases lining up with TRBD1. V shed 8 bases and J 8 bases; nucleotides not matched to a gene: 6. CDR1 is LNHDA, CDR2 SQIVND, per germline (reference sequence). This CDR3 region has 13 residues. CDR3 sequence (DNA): TGTGCCAGTCAGAGACAGGGGGACGAAAAACTGTTTTTT. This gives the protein CASQRQGDEKLFF.

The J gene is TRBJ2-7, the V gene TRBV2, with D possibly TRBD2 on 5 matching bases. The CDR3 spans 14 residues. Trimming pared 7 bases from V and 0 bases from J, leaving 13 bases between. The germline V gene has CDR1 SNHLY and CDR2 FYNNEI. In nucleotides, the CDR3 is TGTGCCAGCAAGAGGACTCCGAGCTCCTACGAGCAGTACTTC. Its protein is CASKRTPSSYEQYF.

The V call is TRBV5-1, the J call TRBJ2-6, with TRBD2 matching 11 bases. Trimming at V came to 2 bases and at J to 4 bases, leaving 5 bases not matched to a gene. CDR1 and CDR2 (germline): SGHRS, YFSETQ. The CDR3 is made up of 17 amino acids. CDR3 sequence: CASSFLAGGEGANVLTF. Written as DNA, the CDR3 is TGCGCCAGCAGCTTTCTAGCGGGGGGTGAGGGGGCCAACGTCCTGACTTTC.